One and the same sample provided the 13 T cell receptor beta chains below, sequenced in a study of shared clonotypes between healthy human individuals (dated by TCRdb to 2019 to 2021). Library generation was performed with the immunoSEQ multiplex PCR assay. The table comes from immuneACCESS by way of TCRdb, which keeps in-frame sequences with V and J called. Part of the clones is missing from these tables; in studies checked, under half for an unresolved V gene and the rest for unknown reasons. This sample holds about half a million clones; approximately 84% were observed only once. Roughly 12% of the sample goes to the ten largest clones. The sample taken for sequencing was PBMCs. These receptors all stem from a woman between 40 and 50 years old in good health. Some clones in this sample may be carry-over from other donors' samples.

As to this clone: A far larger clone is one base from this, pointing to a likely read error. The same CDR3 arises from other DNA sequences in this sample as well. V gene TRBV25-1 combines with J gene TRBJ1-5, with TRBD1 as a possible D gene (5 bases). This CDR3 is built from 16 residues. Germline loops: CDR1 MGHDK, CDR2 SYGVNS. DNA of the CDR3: TGTGCACGGACGTCATCCGGGGGAATCGACAATCAGCCCCAGCATTTT. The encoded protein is CARTSSGGIDNQPQHF.

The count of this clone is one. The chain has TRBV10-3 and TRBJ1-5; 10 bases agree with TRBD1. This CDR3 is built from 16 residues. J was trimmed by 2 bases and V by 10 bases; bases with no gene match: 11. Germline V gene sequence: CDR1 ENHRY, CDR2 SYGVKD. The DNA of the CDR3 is TGTGCCACCCAAAGGACAGGGGGATTAGGCAATCAGCCCCAGCATTTT. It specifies CATQRTGGLGNQPQHF.

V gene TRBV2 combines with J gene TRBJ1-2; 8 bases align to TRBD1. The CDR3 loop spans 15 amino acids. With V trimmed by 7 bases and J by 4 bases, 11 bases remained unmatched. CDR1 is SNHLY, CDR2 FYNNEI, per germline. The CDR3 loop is CASNARTGGAYGYTF. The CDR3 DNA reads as TGTGCCAGCAACGCGCGAACAGGGGGAGCCTATGGCTACACCTTC. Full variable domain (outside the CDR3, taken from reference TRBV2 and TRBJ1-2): EPEVTQTPSHQVTQMGQEVILRCVPISNHLYFYWYRQILGQKVEFLVSFYNNEISEKSEIFDDQFSVERPDGSNFTLKIRSTKLEDSAMYFCASNARTGGAYGYTFGSGTRLTVV.

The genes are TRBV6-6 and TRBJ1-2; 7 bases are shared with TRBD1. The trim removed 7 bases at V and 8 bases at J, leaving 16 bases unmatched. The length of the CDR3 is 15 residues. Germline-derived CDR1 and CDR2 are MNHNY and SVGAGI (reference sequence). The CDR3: CASTEITGEVLGYTF. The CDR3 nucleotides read TGTGCCAGCACCGAAATTACAGGGGAAGTTTTGGGCTACACCTTC.

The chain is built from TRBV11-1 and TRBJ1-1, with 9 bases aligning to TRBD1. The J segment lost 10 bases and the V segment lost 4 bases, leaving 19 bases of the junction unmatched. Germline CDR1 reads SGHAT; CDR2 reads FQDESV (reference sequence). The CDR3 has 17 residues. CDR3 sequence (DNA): TGTGCCAGCAGCTCTACAGGGGGCAGGGGGCTCTACGAGGGAGCTTTCTTT. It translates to CASSSTGGRGLYEGAFF.

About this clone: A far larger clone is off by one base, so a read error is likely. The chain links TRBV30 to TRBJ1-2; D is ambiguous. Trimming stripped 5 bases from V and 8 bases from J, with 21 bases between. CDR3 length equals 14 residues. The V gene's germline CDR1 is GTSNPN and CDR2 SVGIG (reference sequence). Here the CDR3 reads CAWDGKGGVGGYTF. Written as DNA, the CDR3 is TGTGCCTGGGACGGCAAAGGTGGCGTAGGGGGCTACACCTTC.

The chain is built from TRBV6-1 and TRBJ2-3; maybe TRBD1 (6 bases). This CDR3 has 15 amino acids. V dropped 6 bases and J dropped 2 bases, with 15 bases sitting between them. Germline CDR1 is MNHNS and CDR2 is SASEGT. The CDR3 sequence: CASRVAGAYTDTQYF. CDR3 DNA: TGTGCCAGCAGAGTAGCAGGGGCGTACACAGATACGCAGTATTTT.

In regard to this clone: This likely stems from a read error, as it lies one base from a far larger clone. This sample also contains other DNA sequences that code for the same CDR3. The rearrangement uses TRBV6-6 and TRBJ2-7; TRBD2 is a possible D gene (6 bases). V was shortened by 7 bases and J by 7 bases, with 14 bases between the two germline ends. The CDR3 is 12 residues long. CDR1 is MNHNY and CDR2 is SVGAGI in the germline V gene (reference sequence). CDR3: CASNSAGGEQYF. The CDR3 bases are TGTGCCAGCAATTCAGCTGGAGGGGAGCAGTACTTC.

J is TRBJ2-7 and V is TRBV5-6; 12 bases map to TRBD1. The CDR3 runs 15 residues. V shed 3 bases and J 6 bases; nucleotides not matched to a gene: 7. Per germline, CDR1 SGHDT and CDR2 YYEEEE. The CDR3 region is CASSSQGTGGSEQYF. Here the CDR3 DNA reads TGTGCCAGCAGCTCCCAGGGGACAGGGGGCAGCGAGCAGTACTTC. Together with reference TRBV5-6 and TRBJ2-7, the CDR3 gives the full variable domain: DAGVTQSPTHLIKTRGQQVTLRCSPKSGHDTVSWYQQALGQGPQFIFQYYEEEERQRGNFPDRFSGHQFPNYSSELNVNALLLGDSALYLCASSSQGTGGSEQYFGPGTRLTVT.

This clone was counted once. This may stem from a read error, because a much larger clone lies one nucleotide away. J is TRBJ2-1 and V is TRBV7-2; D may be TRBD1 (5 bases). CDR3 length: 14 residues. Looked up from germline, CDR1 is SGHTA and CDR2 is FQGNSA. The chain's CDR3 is CDSSLARASNEQFF. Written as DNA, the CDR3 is TGTGACAGCAGCTTAGCCAGGGCGAGCAATGAGCAGTTCTTC.

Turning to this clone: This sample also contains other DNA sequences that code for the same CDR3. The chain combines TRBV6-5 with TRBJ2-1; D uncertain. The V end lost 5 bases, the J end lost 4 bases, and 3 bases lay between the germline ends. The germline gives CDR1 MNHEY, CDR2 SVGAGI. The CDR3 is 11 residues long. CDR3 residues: CASSRYNEQFF. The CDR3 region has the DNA TGTGCCAGCAGTAGATACAATGAGCAGTTCTTC.

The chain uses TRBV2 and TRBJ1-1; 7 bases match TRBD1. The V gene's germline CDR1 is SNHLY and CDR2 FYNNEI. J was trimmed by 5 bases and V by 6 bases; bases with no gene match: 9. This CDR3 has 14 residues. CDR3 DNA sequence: TGTGCCAGCAGGGATAACAGGGGCGGAACTGAAGCTTTCTTT. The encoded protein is CASRDNRGGTEAFF.

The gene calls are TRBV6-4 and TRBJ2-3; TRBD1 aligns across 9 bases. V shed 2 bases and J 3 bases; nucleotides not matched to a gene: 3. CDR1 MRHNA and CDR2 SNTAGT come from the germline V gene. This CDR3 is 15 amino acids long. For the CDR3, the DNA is TGTGCCAGCAGTGACGGGGGACAGGGAACAGATACGCAGTATTTT. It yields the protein CASSDGGQGTDTQYF.